This entry lists 18 T cell receptor beta chains sequenced from one sample in a study of spatial heterogeneity in lung cancer. The time point is: sample taken at primary tumor resection. No cell sorting; template was whole RNA from tumor, lung tissue or PBMC. TCRdb ran MiXCR on the 5' RACE reads and lists one entry per CDR3 protein. Seen here are about 14,000 distinct CDR3 sequences, around a tenth observed once, and the top ten hold under 35%. This specimen consisted of PBMCs, obtained at surgery. These receptors were taken from a male donor with early-stage non-small cell lung cancer.

The chain links TRBV7-2 to TRBJ2-3; tentatively, D is TRBD2 (5 bases). V gave up 5 bases and J gave up 4 bases, with 19 bases separating them. The CDR3 is made up of 16 amino acids. CDR1 is SGHTA and CDR2 is FQGNSA in the germline V gene. Here the CDR3 DNA reads TGTGCCAGCAGCACCCGAAGCGGTGTAGGGCCAGATACGCAGTATTTT. Residues: CASSTRSGVGPDTQYF.

This clonotype appeared many times. This sequence joins TRBV28 and TRBJ2-7; 10 bases map to TRBD1. Germline CDR1 is MDHEN and CDR2 is SYDVKM. The CDR3 is 15 amino acids. V dropped 7 bases and J dropped 3; count of bases not matched to a gene: 9. In nucleotides, the CDR3 is TGTGCCAGCATGACAGGGGGCTATCGAGTCTACGAGCAGTACTTC. Translation: CASMTGGYRVYEQYF.

This clonotype was recorded many times. V usage is TRBV6-5 and J usage is TRBJ2-6; D is possibly TRBD1 (6 bases). The CDR3 is 17 residues long. The V end lost 6 bases, the J end lost 3 bases, and 18 bases lay between the germline ends. Germline loops: CDR1 MNHEY, CDR2 SVGAGI. For the CDR3, the DNA is TGTGCCAGCAGCCGGGACACACGTTATGGTGGGGCCAACGTCCTGACTTTC. It encodes CASSRDTRYGGANVLTF.

This clonotype came up many times. This chain links TRBV29-1 with TRBJ2-5; D is undetermined. The CDR3 has 12 amino acids. V was pared by 6 bases and J by 5 bases, with 13 bases between. CDR1 is SQVTM, CDR2 ANQGSEA, per germline. Here the CDR3 DNA reads TGCAGCGTCGCCAAAGAAGGGGAGACCCAGTACTTC. This codes for CSVAKEGETQYF.

This clonotype was detected many times. CDR3 residues: CASSYSDRTNYGYTF. Here the CDR3 DNA reads TGTGCCAGCAGTTACTCGGACAGAACTAACTATGGCTACACCTTC. The chain is built from TRBV6-5 and TRBJ1-2; maybe TRBD1 (6 bases). Trimming removed 0 bases at V and 0 bases at J, with 8 bases between. The CDR3 contains 15 residues. Germline-derived CDR1 and CDR2 are MNHEY and SVGAGI.

Many counts were recorded for this clonotype. V is TRBV21-1 and J is TRBJ2-1; the table's TRBD1 call for D was not verified on the DNA. TRBV21-1 is labeled a pseudogene. The CDR3 is 18 residues long. CDR3 loop: CASSKALLDPTVYNEQFF. In DNA, the CDR3 is TGTGCCAGCAGCAAAGCGCTTTTGGACCCGACAGTTTACAATGAGCAGTTCTTC.

This clonotype showed up many times. The chain joins TRBV7-9 to TRBJ1-1; D remains unclear. Trimming pared 1 base from V and 9 bases from J, leaving 12 bases between. From germline, CDR1 is SEHNR and CDR2 FQNEAQ (reference sequence). The CDR3 spans 13 residues. CDR3 coding DNA: TGTGCCAGCAGCTTAGGTTCTGCAATTCAAGCTTTCTTT. Protein sequence: CASSLGSAIQAFF.

This clonotype was observed many times. V usage is TRBV10-3 and J usage is TRBJ2-1; TRBD2 agrees at 13 bases. CDR3 length equals 15 residues. The germline CDR1 and CDR2 sequences are ENHRY and SYGVKD. The V and J ends lost 7 bases and 6 bases, in that order; junction bases with no gene match: 6. The CDR3 loop reads CAIKGTSGRANEQFF. In DNA, the CDR3 is TGTGCCATCAAAGGTACTAGCGGGAGGGCCAATGAGCAGTTCTTC.

This clonotype has a count of ten or more. The rearrangement links TRBV7-9 to TRBJ1-5; no clear D gene. The CDR3 covers 13 residues. Germline values: CDR1 SEHNR, CDR2 FQNEAQ (reference sequence). Trimming left V 5 bases short and J 5 bases short, with 10 bases between. CDR3 protein: CASSAERDQPQHF. The CDR3 nucleotides read TGTGCCAGCAGCGCTGAACGGGATCAGCCCCAGCATTTT.

This clonotype has a count of ten or more. The CDR3 DNA sequence: TGTGCCAGCAGTCGGGACTACGAGCAGTACTTC. This encodes CASSRDYEQYF. The rearrangement uses TRBV12-3 or TRBV12-4 and TRBJ2-7, with a weak D call TRBD2 (5 bases). The CDR3 length is 11 residues. Between the trimmed V and J ends, which lost 5 bases and 3 bases, there was a span of 5 bases.

This clonotype was counted at least ten times. J is TRBJ2-7 and V is TRBV6-6; 10 positions match TRBD1. CDR1 and CDR2 (germline): MNHNY, SVGAGI (reference sequence). Losses at the gene ends were 2 bases for V and 2 bases for J; bases not matched to a gene: 6. CDR3 length: 16 amino acids. The CDR3 DNA reads TGTGCCAGCAGTTACGCAATGGACAGGGGGACCTACGAGCAGTACTTC. Protein: CASSYAMDRGTYEQYF.

This clonotype was recorded many times. The rearrangement joins TRBV20-1 to TRBJ2-3, with 7 nucleotides matching TRBD2. CDR1 is DFQATT and CDR2 is SNEGSKA in the germline V gene (reference sequence). Unmatched junction bases numbered 13, after V lost 3 bases and J lost 4 bases. The CDR3 runs to 16 residues. CDR3 DNA sequence: TGCAGTGCTAGTTACCCCGGAGGCGGGAGCTCAGATACGCAGTATTTT. This codes for CSASYPGGGSSDTQYF.

This clonotype was observed a handful of times. This chain uses TRBV29-1 with TRBJ2-4; D uncertain. V was shortened by 4 bases and J by 10 bases, with 14 bases between the two germline ends. The germline V gene encodes CDR1 SQVTM and CDR2 ANQGSEA. CDR3 length: 12 residues. The CDR3 bases are TGCAGCGTTGGGGGTTTAGGCCAAATTCAGTACTTC. Encoded protein: CSVGGLGQIQYF.

By proportion, this clonotype is medium-sized. V and J are TRBV6-6 and TRBJ2-3; TRBD2 aligns across 7 bases. With V trimmed by 5 bases and J by 2 bases, 10 bases remained unmatched. This CDR3 spans 16 amino acids. CDR1 and CDR2 (germline): MNHNY, SVGAGI (reference sequence). CDR3 nucleotides: TGTGCCAGCAGTCGTCTGGCGGGAGACCTCACAGATACGCAGTATTTT. Translating it yields CASSRLAGDLTDTQYF.

This clonotype showed up many times. The chain recombines TRBV29-1 with TRBJ2-7; D might be TRBD2 (5 bases). Trimming left V 4 bases short and J 5 bases short, with 12 bases between. The V gene's germline CDR1 is SQVTM and CDR2 ANQGSEA. CDR3 size: 12 residues. DNA for the CDR3: TGCAGCGTTGCTCCGGGGAGTAACGAGCAGTACTTC. This encodes CSVAPGSNEQYF.

There are many counts of this clonotype. This chain connects TRBV20-1 to TRBJ2-2, with TRBD1 identical over 8 bases. CDR1 and CDR2 (germline): DFQATT, SNEGSKA (reference sequence). The V gene end was trimmed by 0 bases and the J gene end by 6 bases; junction bases not matched to a gene: 6. This CDR3 has 15 residues. The CDR3 loop reads CSARDGAGGPGELFF. Here the CDR3 DNA reads TGCAGTGCTAGAGATGGGGCAGGGGGCCCCGGGGAGCTGTTTTTT.

The sample holds many counts of this clonotype. One end of the junction is discordant with germline, which a read error may explain. This chain uses TRBV4-1 with TRBJ1-2, with TRBD1 matching 8 bases. The CDR3 has 15 amino acids. Germline-derived CDR1 and CDR2 are MGHRA and YSYEKL. The DNA for the CDR3 is TGCGCCATCAGCCGACAGGGGCGACTTAACTATGGCTACACCTTC. This encodes CAISRQGRLNYGYTF.

This clonotype was found many times. The chain employs TRBV7-9 and TRBJ2-1, with 7 bases matching TRBD1. The CDR3 length is 14 residues. The germline gives CDR1 SEHNR, CDR2 FQNEAQ (reference sequence). Trimming removed 3 bases from V and 6 bases from J; junction bases left unmatched: 5. DNA of the CDR3: TGTGCCAGCAGCTTGAGGGGGACAGTCAATGAGCAGTTCTTC. Translating gives CASSLRGTVNEQFF.